A single sample gave rise to the 32 T cell receptor beta chains below, sequenced in a study of siplizumab effects on memory and regulatory T cells. This table comes from immunoSEQ multiplex PCR, and its TCRdb copy is limited to in-frame clones, with some not included. The sample carries 90,000 to 130,000 clones, 92% recorded once. Material: CD4+ T cells sorted from blood. These receptors all stem from a human donor in good health.

This clone appeared once. The chain carries TRBV18 and TRBJ1-1; TRBD1 matches 9 bases. From germline, CDR1 is KGHSH and CDR2 LQKENI. The CDR3 spans 15 residues. V was clipped by 5 bases and J by 4 bases; unmatched bases: 8. CDR3 nucleotides: TGTGCCAGCTCAGCCACAGGGGGCAGGAGCACTGAAGCTTTCTTT. Translation: CASSATGGRSTEAFF.

The chain couples TRBV2 to TRBJ1-5, with 7 bases matching TRBD1. This CDR3 has 14 residues. After removal of 5 bases from V and 5 bases from J, the junction contained 6 bases not matched to a gene. Germline V gene sequence: CDR1 SNHLY, CDR2 FYNNEI. The CDR3 protein is CASSQSGGHQPQHF. Here the CDR3 DNA reads TGTGCCAGCAGTCAATCAGGGGGGCATCAGCCCCAGCATTTT.

The chain employs TRBV5-1 and TRBJ2-5; D is unclear. Germline values: CDR1 SGHRS, CDR2 YFSETQ. The CDR3 runs to 12 residues. Trimming removed 0 bases from V and 1 base from J, with 1 base in between. CDR3 amino acids: CASSLAQETQYF. CDR3 nucleotide sequence: TGCGCCAGCAGCTTGGCCCAAGAGACCCAGTACTTC.

As regards this clone: Additional DNA sequences in this sample encode the identical CDR3. The rearrangement uses TRBV6-6 and TRBJ1-1, with D unclear. The CDR3 consists of 13 residues. Germline lookup yields CDR1 MNHNY and CDR2 SVGAGI (reference sequence). Between the trimmed V and J ends, which lost 2 bases and 1 base, there was a span of 5 bases. CDR3 coding DNA: TGTGCCAGCAGTTACGGCGAGAACACTGAAGCTTTCTTT. Its protein product is CASSYGENTEAFF.

The rearrangement joins TRBV6-1 to TRBJ2-3; D unresolved. The CDR3 has 14 residues. Germline assignment: CDR1 MNHNS and CDR2 SASEGT. The V gene lost 2 bases and the J gene lost 4 bases, with 10 bases spanning the gap. CDR3 protein: CASSEILASDTQYF. The CDR3 nucleotides read TGTGCCAGCAGTGAAATCTTGGCCTCAGATACGCAGTATTTT.

This chain uses TRBV29-1 with TRBJ1-4; maybe TRBD1 (5 bases). This CDR3 contains 13 residues. CDR1 SQVTM and CDR2 ANQGSEA come from the germline V gene. Deletions cut 8 bases from V and 5 bases from J, with 15 bases between. The CDR3 protein is CSIRDVRNEKLFF. The CDR3 DNA sequence: TGCAGCATACGGGACGTTCGAAATGAAAAACTGTTTTTT.

The V and J genes are TRBV12-5 and TRBJ1-1; no reliable D call. Trimming shortened V by 6 bases and J by 0 bases, and 5 bases separated the two germline ends. CDR1 LGHNT and CDR2 FRNRAP come from the germline V gene. The CDR3 is made up of 12 amino acids. The CDR3 region is CASGRMNTEAFF. DNA for the CDR3: TGTGCTAGTGGACGTATGAACACTGAAGCTTTCTTT.

This chain joins TRBV5-8 and TRBJ2-1; the D gene could be TRBD1 or TRBD2 (5 bases each). V lost 3 bases to trimming and J lost 7 bases, with 11 bases between them. The germline V gene has CDR1 SGHTS and CDR2 YDEGEE. The CDR3 runs 13 residues. The chain's CDR3 is CASSSQGENEQFF. CDR3 bases: TGTGCCAGCAGCTCTCAGGGAGAAAATGAGCAGTTCTTC.

This chain uses TRBV5-1 with TRBJ2-1; 9 nucleotides agree with TRBD1. The junction had 6 bases not matched to a gene; V was cut back by 2 bases and J by 15 bases. Germline CDR1 is SGHRS and CDR2 is YFSETQ. The CDR3 runs 12 residues. CDR3 sequence: CASSFTGQGPFF. Here the CDR3 DNA reads TGCGCCAGCAGCTTCACCGGACAGGGGCCGTTCTTC.

In this sample, this clone turned up once. V usage is TRBV5-6 and J usage is TRBJ2-7, with TRBD1 identical over 8 bases. Germline V gene data show CDR1 as SGHDT and CDR2 as YYEEEE. The CDR3 has 14 residues. V dropped 5 bases and J dropped 2; count of bases not matched to a gene: 6. The chain's CDR3 is CASRINRGAYEQYF. In DNA, the CDR3 is TGTGCCAGCAGAATTAACAGGGGGGCCTACGAGCAGTACTTC.

Notes on this clone: Other DNA sequences in this specimen translate into the identical CDR3. This chain uses TRBV11-3 with TRBJ2-7; 8 positions match TRBD1. Germline lookup yields CDR1 SGHNT and CDR2 YENEEA. V trimming: 3 bases; J trimming: 4 bases; junction bases outside the gene matches: 5. This CDR3 is built from 14 residues. CDR3 region: CASSLGTGAYEQYF. DNA for the CDR3: TGTGCCAGCAGCTTGGGGACAGGCGCGTACGAGCAGTACTTC. The full variable domain, its missing parts supplied by reference TRBV11-3 and TRBJ2-7, is EAGVVQSPRYKIIEKKQPVAFWCNPISGHNTLYWYLQNLGQGPELLIRYENEEAVDDSQLPKDRFSAERLKGVDSTLKIQPAELGDSAVYLCASSLGTGAYEQYFGPGTRLTVT.

In this sample, this clone turned up a few times. The V and J genes are TRBV5-1 and TRBJ2-7; TRBD1 matches 9 bases. With V trimmed by 3 bases and J by 6 bases, 7 bases remained unmatched. The CDR3 has 14 residues. The germline V gene has CDR1 SGHRS and CDR2 YFSETQ. In DNA form, the CDR3 reads TGCGCCAGCAGCTCCCTGGGACAGGGATCCGAGCAGTACTTC. This gives the protein CASSSLGQGSEQYF.

This clone was seen only a few times. The chain employs TRBV25-1 and TRBJ1-1; unclear D gene. The germline V and J ends were trimmed by 4 bases and 6 bases, with 12 bases remaining between them. Germline CDR1 and CDR2: MGHDK and SYGVNS. CDR3 length: 13 residues. The CDR3 is CASSGFSRSEAFF. For the CDR3, the DNA is TGTGCCAGCAGTGGATTTTCTAGGTCTGAAGCTTTCTTT.

CDR3 loop: CASTPGRGTDTQYF. The CDR3 nucleotides are TGTGCCAGCACCCCCGGCCGGGGGACAGATACGCAGTATTTT. The V and J genes are TRBV6-1 and TRBJ2-3, with D possibly being TRBD2 (6 bases). Per the germline V gene, CDR1 is MNHNS and CDR2 is SASEGT. The length of the CDR3 is 14 residues. With 7 bases removed from V and 3 bases from J, the gap between germline ends came to 14 bases.

V is TRBV11-2 and J is TRBJ2-5, with 7 bases fitting TRBD2. The CDR3 has 13 residues. CDR1 is SGHAT and CDR2 is FQNNGV in the germline V gene. J gave up 4 bases and V 3 bases, and 2 bases lay outside the gene matches. The CDR3: CASSFTGGETQYF. The DNA of the CDR3 is TGTGCCAGCAGCTTTACGGGAGGAGAGACCCAGTACTTC.

The sample holds a few counts of this clone. CDR3: CASSLRTVGGYTF. CDR3 nucleotide sequence: TGTGCCAGCAGTCTTAGGACGGTCGGCGGCTACACCTTC. This chain uses TRBV2 with TRBJ1-2, with D unclear. CDR1 and CDR2 (germline): SNHLY, FYNNEI. This CDR3 is built from 13 residues. Trimming pared 5 bases from V and 8 bases from J, leaving 15 bases between.

This chain links TRBV5-1 with TRBJ2-7; D may match TRBD1 or TRBD2 (5 bases each). The V end lost 2 bases, the J end lost 7 bases, and 16 bases lay between the germline ends. The CDR3 length is 14 residues. Germline V gene lookup returns CDR1 SGHRS and CDR2 YFSETQ. CDR3 in DNA: TGCGCCAGCAGCTTCGGGACGAGTCTGGGGGAGCAGTACTTC. Its protein product is CASSFGTSLGEQYF.

This chain links TRBV5-4 with TRBJ2-1; the D call may be TRBD1 or TRBD2 (6 bases each). Trimming took off 0 bases at V and 1 base at J, with 11 bases between the two ends. CDR3 length: 16 residues. Germline V CDR1 and CDR2: SGHNT, YYREEE (reference sequence). For the CDR3, the DNA is TGTGCCAGCAGCTTGGGGGGGGCTCGTTCCTACAATGAGCAGTTCTTC. Translated, it gives CASSLGGARSYNEQFF.

This rearrangement joins TRBV5-1 to TRBJ2-1; 10 bases map to TRBD2. The CDR3 length is 14 residues. Germline assignment: CDR1 SGHRS and CDR2 YFSETQ. V was pared by 5 bases and J by 6 bases, with 5 bases of the junction left unmatched. For the CDR3, the DNA is TGCGCCAGCAGACCAACTAGCGGGGCCAATGAGCAGTTCTTC. Residues: CASRPTSGANEQFF.

In DNA form, the CDR3 reads TGTGCCAGCCGCTTGCAGGGTCCCCACGAGCAGTACTTC. Protein product: CASRLQGPHEQYF. The chain uses TRBV27 and TRBJ2-7, with D perhaps TRBD1 (5 bases). With 8 bases removed from V and 5 bases from J, the gap between germline ends came to 16 bases. The CDR3 totals 13 residues. The germline V gene has CDR1 MNHEY and CDR2 SMNVEV (reference sequence).

The chain carries TRBV19 and TRBJ2-7; D possibly matches TRBD1 or TRBD2 (5 bases each). V was pared by 3 bases and J by 6 bases, with 21 bases between. In germline, CDR1 is LNHDA, CDR2 SQIVND (reference sequence). The CDR3 has 16 residues. The CDR3 reads CASSMGPEAFSSEQYF. The CDR3, as DNA: TGTGCCAGTAGTATGGGACCCGAGGCTTTCTCTAGCGAGCAGTACTTC.

The chain recombines TRBV7-9 with TRBJ1-1, with D perhaps matching TRBD1 (6 bases). This CDR3 region has 11 residues. V gave up 5 bases and J gave up 8 bases, with 9 bases separating them. Germline CDR1 and CDR2: SEHNR and FQNEAQ (reference sequence). For the CDR3, the DNA is TGTGCCAGCAGCCCCGGGACAGAAGCTTTCTTT. It yields the protein CASSPGTEAFF.

V gene TRBV18 combines with J gene TRBJ2-3, with 9 bases identical to TRBD1. V dropped 4 bases and J dropped 2; count of bases not matched to a gene: 4. This CDR3 contains 15 residues. From germline, CDR1 is KGHSH and CDR2 LQKENI. The CDR3 is CASSQGQGITDTQYF. The CDR3 DNA reads as TGTGCCAGCTCACAAGGACAGGGGATCACAGATACGCAGTATTTT.

The chain couples TRBV6-6 to TRBJ2-3; TRBD1 aligns across 8 bases. Germline V gene lookup returns CDR1 MNHNY and CDR2 SVGAGI (reference sequence). V lost 7 bases, J lost 5 bases, and 11 bases stayed unmatched. This CDR3 contains 15 residues. The CDR3 region has the DNA TGTGCCAGCACGATGGGCCAGGGGGCTGGAGATACGCAGTATTTT. Translation gives CASTMGQGAGDTQYF.

The CDR3 reads CASSSRGGGSYEQYF. The CDR3 bases are TGTGCCAGCAGTTCCCGGGGGGGCGGCTCCTACGAGCAGTACTTC. The rearrangement uses TRBV6-5 and TRBJ2-7, with 8 bases that match TRBD2. The CDR3 contains 15 residues. Germline CDR1 MNHEY, CDR2 SVGAGI. The trim removed 4 bases at V and 0 bases at J, leaving 5 bases unmatched.

About this clone itself: The sample contains more than one DNA sequence encoding this CDR3. V and J are TRBV18 and TRBJ1-5, with a weak D call TRBD1 (5 bases). Between the trimmed V and J ends, which lost 6 bases and 4 bases, there was a span of 13 bases. Germline V gene data show CDR1 as KGHSH and CDR2 as LQKENI. This CDR3 comprises 14 residues. This CDR3 reads CASSPQGGNQPQHF. DNA of the CDR3: TGTGCCAGCTCTCCGCAGGGTGGGAATCAGCCCCAGCATTTT.

A single count supports this clone. The genes are TRBV19 and TRBJ2-1; no firm D call. CDR1 LNHDA and CDR2 SQIVND come from the germline V gene (reference sequence). The CDR3 is 22 residues long. V shed 0 bases and J shed 0 bases, with 27 bases lying between them. The CDR3 bases are TGTGCCAGTAGTATAGATCGGGTGCTCTGGGTCCTAACGAGAAGCTCCTACAATGAGCAGTTCTTC. It codes for CASSIDRVLWVLTRSSYNEQFF.

This sequence joins TRBV18 and TRBJ2-2, with a weak D call TRBD2 (7 bases). Germline V CDR1 and CDR2: KGHSH, LQKENI. The CDR3 length is 16 residues. The germline V and J ends were trimmed by 3 bases and 1 base, with 12 bases remaining between them. The DNA for the CDR3 is TGTGCCAGCTCACCGGTCGGGGGGCGGAACACCGGGGAGCTGTTTTTT. Protein sequence: CASSPVGGRNTGELFF.

V and J are TRBV4-1 and TRBJ2-3; tentatively, D is TRBD1 or TRBD2 (5 bases each). Germline V gene data show CDR1 as MGHRA and CDR2 as YSYEKL. V was pared by 5 bases and J by 0 bases, with 12 bases between. CDR3 length: 15 amino acids. DNA for the CDR3: TGCGCCAGCAGCTTGGACCGGGGCAGCACAGATACGCAGTATTTT. Translated, it gives CASSLDRGSTDTQYF.

This clone was seen only a few times. The chain couples TRBV5-1 to TRBJ1-6, with no clear D. Trimming took off 6 bases at V and 6 bases at J, with 13 bases between the two ends. CDR1 SGHRS and CDR2 YFSETQ come from the germline V gene. The CDR3 has 14 residues. The CDR3 DNA reads as TGCGCCAGCACAGCGGGGAATGGTAATTCACCCCTCCACTTT. Translated: CASTAGNGNSPLHF. The variable domain in full, completed from reference TRBV5-1 and TRBJ1-6, reads KAGVTQTPRYLIKTRGQQVTLSCSPISGHRSVSWYQQTPGQGLQFLFEYFSETQRNKGNFPGRFSGRQFSNSRSEMNVSTLELGDSALYLCASTAGNGNSPLHFGNGTRLTVT.

The V and J genes are TRBV18 and TRBJ1-2, with D hard to call. CDR3 size: 15 residues. V lost 3 bases, J lost 0 bases, and 11 bases lay in between. The V gene's germline CDR1 is KGHSH and CDR2 LQKENI. The CDR3 nucleotides read TGTGCCAGCTCACCTGTGTCAGGCCCTAACTATGGCTACACCTTC. This sequence encodes CASSPVSGPNYGYTF.

The rearrangement uses TRBV11-3 and TRBJ2-5, with 7 bases matching TRBD1. The CDR3 is 16 residues long. Looked up from germline, CDR1 is SGHNT and CDR2 is YENEEA. The V and J ends lost 5 bases and 6 bases, in that order; junction bases with no gene match: 15. CDR3 sequence reads: CASSPHPPRQGKTQYF. CDR3 DNA: TGTGCCAGCAGCCCGCACCCCCCACGACAGGGAAAGACCCAGTACTTC.